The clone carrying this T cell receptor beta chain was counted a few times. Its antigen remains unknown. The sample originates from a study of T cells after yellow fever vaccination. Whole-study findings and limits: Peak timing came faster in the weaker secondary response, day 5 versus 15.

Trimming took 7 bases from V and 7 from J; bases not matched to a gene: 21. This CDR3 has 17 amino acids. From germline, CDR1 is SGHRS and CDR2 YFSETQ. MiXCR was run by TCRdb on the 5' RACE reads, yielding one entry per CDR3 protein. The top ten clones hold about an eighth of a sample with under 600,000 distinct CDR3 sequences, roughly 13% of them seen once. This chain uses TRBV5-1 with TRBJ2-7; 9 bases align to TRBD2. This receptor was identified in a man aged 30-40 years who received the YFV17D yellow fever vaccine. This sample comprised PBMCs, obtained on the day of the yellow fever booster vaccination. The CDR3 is CASLSGRFSSGAWEQYF. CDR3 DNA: TGCGCCAGCCTAAGCGGGAGGTTTAGTAGTGGAGCGTGGGAGCAGTACTTC.